A selection of T cell receptor beta chains follows, all from one sample in a study of blood T cell repertoires in COVID-19. Sequencing used immunoSEQ multiplex PCR; TCRdb keeps in-frame clones, though not all of them. This repertoire shows tens of thousands of clones, roughly nine tenths found once; its top ten account for 2% to 3%. The specimen sequenced was peripheral blood. The receptors shown here come from a man aged 50 to 60 with acute or convalescent COVID-19. The CDR3 runs from the conserved cysteine through the conserved F or W. D genes are given only for firm matches. Size is omitted from some rows. Given values are once, few, many or a class for expanded clones.

J gene: TRBJ1-5
D gene: .
clone size: .
V gene: TRBV3-1/TRBV3-2
CDR3 DNA: TGTGCCAGCAGCCAAGATCTTACAGAGAATCAGCCCCAGCATTTT
CDR3 protein: CASSQDLTENQPQHF

J gene: TRBJ2-7
D gene: TRBD2
clone size: .
V gene: TRBV27
CDR3 DNA: TGTGCCAGCAGTTCAGCGGGGACTAGCAGACCGCAGTACTTC
CDR3 protein: CASSSAGTSRPQYF

J gene: TRBJ1-4
D gene: TRBD1
clone size: .
V gene: TRBV4-1
CDR3 DNA: TGCGCCAGCAGCCCAGGTACCGGGACAGGGGATGAAAAACTGTTTTTT
CDR3 protein: CASSPGTGTGDEKLFF

J gene: TRBJ2-1
D gene: TRBD1
clone size: .
V gene: TRBV11-3
CDR3 DNA: TGTGCCAGCAGCTTATCGGGGACAGGGAGCGATGAGCAGTTCTTC
CDR3 protein: CASSLSGTGSDEQFF

J gene: TRBJ2-1
D gene: .
clone size: .
V gene: TRBV4-1
CDR3 DNA: TGCGCCAGCAGCCAAGACAGGGTTGGTTACAATGAGCAGTTCTTC
CDR3 protein: CASSQDRVGYNEQFF

J gene: TRBJ2-2
D gene: .
clone size: .
V gene: TRBV27
CDR3 DNA: TGTGCCAGCAGTTTTGTCGGGTCTTTGAACACCGGGGAGCTGTTTTTT
CDR3 protein: CASSFVGSLNTGELFF

J gene: TRBJ2-7
D gene: TRBD2
clone size: .
V gene: TRBV11-2
CDR3 DNA: TGTGCCAGCAGCTTAGTACTAGCGGGCGAGCAGTACTTC
CDR3 protein: CASSLVLAGEQYF

J gene: TRBJ1-4
D gene: TRBD1
clone size: .
V gene: TRBV5-1
CDR3 DNA: TGCGCCAGCAGCTCCCGGGACAGAAATGGAAAACTGTTTTTT
CDR3 protein: CASSSRDRNGKLFF

J gene: TRBJ2-4
D gene: .
clone size: .
V gene: TRBV7-2
CDR3 DNA: TGTGCCAGCAGCTTAGCGGGATCAGGACAGACGAAGCGGAACATTCAGTACTTC
CDR3 protein: CASSLAGSGQTKRNIQYF

J gene: TRBJ2-7
D gene: .
clone size: .
V gene: TRBV5-6
CDR3 DNA: TGTGCCAGCAGCTTGTCCCGGAGGGCGGACGAGCAGTACTTC
CDR3 protein: CASSLSRRADEQYF

J gene: TRBJ2-3
D gene: .
clone size: once
V gene: TRBV30
CDR3 DNA: TGTGCCTGGAGTCTGACAGGCGAGCTGGATACGCAGTATTTT
CDR3 protein: CAWSLTGELDTQYF

J gene: TRBJ1-5
D gene: TRBD1
clone size: .
V gene: TRBV3-1/TRBV3-2
CDR3 DNA: TGTGCCAGCAGCCAAGGACAGGGGCAACAGCCCCAGCATTTT
CDR3 protein: CASSQGQGQQPQHF

J gene: TRBJ2-3
D gene: .
clone size: once
V gene: TRBV7-2
CDR3 DNA: TGTGCCAGCAGTTCGCGGGTAGGAGATACGCAGTATTTT
CDR3 protein: CASSSRVGDTQYF

J gene: TRBJ1-1
D gene: .
clone size: .
V gene: TRBV10-2
CDR3 DNA: TGCGCCAGCACTACTAACACTGAAGCTTTCTTT
CDR3 protein: CASTTNTEAFF

J gene: TRBJ2-7
D gene: TRBD2
clone size: .
V gene: TRBV19
CDR3 DNA: TGTGCCAGTAGTGAAGCCGGAGCGGGGAACTACGAGCAGTACTTC
CDR3 protein: CASSEAGAGNYEQYF

J gene: TRBJ2-2
D gene: .
clone size: .
V gene: TRBV7-9
CDR3 DNA: TGTGCCAGCAGCTTTGGGCAGACCGGGGAGCTGTTTTTT
CDR3 protein: CASSFGQTGELFF

J gene: TRBJ1-4
D gene: TRBD1
clone size: once
V gene: TRBV19
CDR3 DNA: TGTGCCAGTACCCTGACAGGGGAAAATGAAAAACTGTTTTTT
CDR3 protein: CASTLTGENEKLFF

J gene: TRBJ2-5
D gene: TRBD1
clone size: once
V gene: TRBV5-4
CDR3 DNA: TGTGCCAGCAGTTTGGACAGGGTTGAGACCCAGTACTTC
CDR3 protein: CASSLDRVETQYF

J gene: TRBJ1-1
D gene: .
clone size: .
V gene: TRBV18
CDR3 DNA: TGTGCCAGCTCAAGTAACTCGAACACTGAAGCTTTCTTT
CDR3 protein: CASSSNSNTEAFF

J gene: TRBJ2-7
D gene: .
clone size: .
V gene: TRBV28
CDR3 DNA: TGTGCCAGCAGTTTTGGGCACCCTCCCTCCTACGAGCAGTACTTC
CDR3 protein: CASSFGHPPSYEQYF

J gene: TRBJ1-5
D gene: .
clone size: .
V gene: TRBV7-8
CDR3 DNA: TGTGCCAGCACTTTGGGGGGGCACCAGCCCCAGCATTTT
CDR3 protein: CASTLGGHQPQHF

J gene: TRBJ2-3
D gene: .
clone size: .
V gene: TRBV7-3
CDR3 DNA: TGTGCCAGCAGCTTAGGCGGGGGCCGCGCAGATACGCAGTATTTT
CDR3 protein: CASSLGGGRADTQYF

J gene: TRBJ1-5
D gene: .
clone size: .
V gene: TRBV6-6
CDR3 DNA: TGTGCCAGCAGTTTTCCCCGGGAACCCCAGCATTTT
CDR3 protein: CASSFPREPQHF

J gene: TRBJ2-1
D gene: TRBD2
clone size: .
V gene: TRBV19
CDR3 DNA: TGTGCCAGTAGTATAGAGTACCGGCTAGCGGGGGGCAATGAGCAGTTCTTC
CDR3 protein: CASSIEYRLAGGNEQFF

J gene: TRBJ1-3
D gene: TRBD1
clone size: .
V gene: TRBV15
CDR3 DNA: TGTGCCACCAGCAGAGCGTCAGGACAGGGAATCGCCATATATTTT
CDR3 protein: CATSRASGQGIAIYF

J gene: TRBJ1-1
D gene: .
clone size: .
V gene: TRBV5-5
CDR3 DNA: TGTGCCAGCAGCTTGGCCGCCGCTATGAACACTGAAGCTTTCTTT
CDR3 protein: CASSLAAAMNTEAFF

J gene: TRBJ2-1
D gene: .
clone size: .
V gene: TRBV7-3
CDR3 DNA: TGTGCCAGCAACCAGGGGCCAAACAATGAGCAGTTCTTC
CDR3 protein: CASNQGPNNEQFF

J gene: TRBJ2-5
D gene: TRBD2
clone size: .
V gene: TRBV19
CDR3 DNA: TGTGCCAGTAGTATGGGGCCTAGCGGGGGGGCAAAGACCCAGTACTTC
CDR3 protein: CASSMGPSGGAKTQYF

J gene: TRBJ2-1
D gene: TRBD2
clone size: .
V gene: TRBV29-1
CDR3 DNA: TGCAGCGCCGGGGGAGGGGACGGCTCCCTCTTC
CDR3 protein: CSAGGGDGSLF

J gene: TRBJ2-3
D gene: TRBD2
clone size: .
V gene: TRBV7-2
CDR3 DNA: TGTGCCAGCAGCTGGGCGGCTAGCGGGGGCCCCGACCCAACGGTGACGCAGTATTTT
CDR3 protein: CASSWAASGGPDPTVTQYF

J gene: TRBJ1-4
D gene: .
clone size: .
V gene: TRBV28
CDR3 DNA: TGCTCTACTGGGGCATCTAATGAAAAACTGTTTTTT
CDR3 protein: CSTGASNEKLFF

J gene: TRBJ2-7
D gene: .
clone size: once
V gene: TRBV18
CDR3 DNA: TGTGCCAGCTCACCTTTGGAGGCTTCCGAGCAGTACTTC
CDR3 protein: CASSPLEASEQYF

J gene: TRBJ1-6
D gene: .
clone size: .
V gene: TRBV23-1
CDR3 DNA: TGCGCCAGCAGTCAAGTCAGACGACTGTCACCCCTCCACTTT
CDR3 protein: CASSQVRRLSPLHF

J gene: TRBJ1-5
D gene: TRBD1
clone size: .
V gene: TRBV4-1
CDR3 DNA: TGCACCAGCAGCCAAGAGTGGCCAGGGGGCTATCAGCCCCAGCATTTT
CDR3 protein: CTSSQEWPGGYQPQHF

J gene: TRBJ2-1
D gene: TRBD1
clone size: .
V gene: TRBV7-2
CDR3 DNA: TGTGCCAGCAGCTCCCGGACAGGGGATCAGGGTGAGCAGTTCTTC
CDR3 protein: CASSSRTGDQGEQFF

J gene: TRBJ1-2
D gene: .
clone size: .
V gene: TRBV3-1/TRBV3-2
CDR3 DNA: TGTGCCAGCAGCCAAGGATTAGAGGCCTATGGCTACACCTTC
CDR3 protein: CASSQGLEAYGYTF

J gene: TRBJ2-2
D gene: TRBD1
clone size: .
V gene: TRBV3-1/TRBV3-2
CDR3 DNA: TGTGCCAGCAGCCAACGGACAGGAAACACCGGGGAGCTGTTTTTT
CDR3 protein: CASSQRTGNTGELFF

J gene: TRBJ2-1
D gene: TRBD1
clone size: .
V gene: TRBV27
CDR3 DNA: TGTGCCAGCAGTTCTTGGGACAGACCAACCTACAATGAGCAGTTCTTC
CDR3 protein: CASSSWDRPTYNEQFF

J gene: TRBJ1-2
D gene: TRBD1
clone size: .
V gene: TRBV4-1
CDR3 DNA: TGCGCCAGCAGCCAAGTGTTGGGACAGGGGGCGAACGGCTACACCTTC
CDR3 protein: CASSQVLGQGANGYTF

J gene: TRBJ2-5
D gene: .
clone size: .
V gene: TRBV7-2
CDR3 DNA: TGTGCCAGCAGCTTAGCCGGGCAGCGGGAGACCCAGTACTTC
CDR3 protein: CASSLAGQRETQYF

J gene: TRBJ2-7
D gene: TRBD2
clone size: .
V gene: TRBV4-2
CDR3 DNA: TGTGCCAGCAGCCAAGATCCAGCGGGAGTAGAGCAGTACTTC
CDR3 protein: CASSQDPAGVEQYF

J gene: TRBJ2-3
D gene: TRBD2
clone size: .
V gene: TRBV6-1
CDR3 DNA: TGTGCCAGCAGTGGAAGGCGGGGGATAATGTCAGATACGCAGTATTTT
CDR3 protein: CASSGRRGIMSDTQYF

J gene: TRBJ1-2
D gene: .
clone size: .
V gene: TRBV28
CDR3 DNA: TGTGCCAGCAGGCATCCGGGACAAAGCTATGGCTACACCTTC
CDR3 protein: CASRHPGQSYGYTF

J gene: TRBJ1-1
D gene: .
clone size: .
V gene: TRBV5-1
CDR3 DNA: TGCGCCAGCAGCTGGTCGGACAGTGACACTGAAGCTTTCTTT
CDR3 protein: CASSWSDSDTEAFF

J gene: TRBJ2-7
D gene: TRBD1
clone size: .
V gene: TRBV27
CDR3 DNA: TGTGCCAGCAGCGCTTCACGGGACAGGGGGTACGAGCAGTACTTC
CDR3 protein: CASSASRDRGYEQYF

J gene: TRBJ2-1
D gene: .
clone size: .
V gene: TRBV11-2
CDR3 DNA: TGTGCCAGCAGCTTAGATCCTGGCTCCTCCCCGTACAATGAGCAGTTCTTC
CDR3 protein: CASSLDPGSSPYNEQFF